The rows below give T cell receptor beta chains drawn from one sample of a study of blood T cell repertoires in COVID-19. Clones were sequenced by immunoSEQ multiplex PCR, and TCRdb holds only the in-frame ones, with some missing. The data contain about 27,000 clones, 80% to 95% of them seen just once; the ten biggest clones take up 2.5% to 3%. The sequencing input was peripheral blood. The source of these receptors is a human donor in a cohort sampled during active COVID-19. The CDR3 runs from the conserved cysteine through the conserved F or W. Each record gives: clone size, J gene, D gene, V gene, CDR3 DNA, CDR3 protein. A D gene is named only where the DNA matches it firmly. Size is stated for part of the rows, as once, few or many counts, or as a class when the clone is expanded.

>once|TRBJ2-1|TRBD2|TRBV28
TGTGCCAGCAGCCAGTTTGGGGGGGGGACCTACAATGAGCAGTTCTTC
CASSQFGGGTYNEQFF
>NA|TRBJ1-2|TRBD1|TRBV5-5
TGTGCCAGCAGCTGGCTGGACAGGGACTATGGCTACACCTTC
CASSWLDRDYGYTF
>NA|TRBJ1-1|NA|TRBV9
TGTGCCAGCAGCGCCACAGGGAGTTGGACTGAAGCTTTCTTT
CASSATGSWTEAFF
>NA|TRBJ2-3|TRBD2|TRBV10-3
TGTGCCATCAGTCCTCTAAGCGGGGGGGCTGTAGATACGCAGTATTTT
CAISPLSGGAVDTQYF
>NA|TRBJ2-7|NA|TRBV6-5
TGTGCCAGCAGATCCGTCGCCTACGAGCAGTACTTC
CASRSVAYEQYF
>NA|TRBJ2-1|TRBD1|TRBV7-9
TGTGCCAGCAGCTTTACACTCGGGACAGACAATGAGCAGTTCTTC
CASSFTLGTDNEQFF
>NA|TRBJ1-5|TRBD1|TRBV4-1
TGCGCCAGCCAGGCCGGGACAGGGGTCCAGCCCCAGCATTTT
CASQAGTGVQPQHF
>NA|TRBJ1-6|TRBD1|TRBV6-5
TGTGCCAGCAGTTGGGACAGGGGGAATTCACCCCTCCACTTT
CASSWDRGNSPLHF
>NA|TRBJ1-6|TRBD1|TRBV18
TGTGCCAGCTCACCGCGGGACAGAACTTCACCCCTCCACTTT
CASSPRDRTSPLHF
>NA|TRBJ2-3|NA|TRBV5-4
TGTGCCAGCAGCTTGTGGGGGGCAGATACGCAGTATTTT
CASSLWGADTQYF
>NA|TRBJ1-5|TRBD1|TRBV28
TGTGCCAGCAGTTTATCGGGACAGTTAGGTCAGCCCCAGCATTTT
CASSLSGQLGQPQHF
>NA|TRBJ2-7|TRBD2|TRBV6-1
TGTGCCAGCAGTGAATATATAAGCGGGGGTAGCTCCTACGAGCAGTACTTC
CASSEYISGGSSYEQYF
>once|TRBJ1-2|NA|TRBV7-7
TGTGCCAGCAGCCGAGCCAGGGGCCGCTTCTATGGCTACACCTTC
CASSRARGRFYGYTF
>NA|TRBJ1-3|TRBD1|TRBV18
TGTGCCAGCTCACCACCAGGACAGGGTGTTGCCCATGGGAACACCATATATTTT
CASSPPGQGVAHGNTIYF
>NA|TRBJ2-7|TRBD1|TRBV5-4
TGTGCCAGCAGCTTACCGGGACAGGCCCGTTACGAGCAGTACTTC
CASSLPGQARYEQYF
>few|TRBJ1-1|TRBD1|TRBV5-1
TGCGCCAGCAGCTCAACAGGGGTATGGAGCACTGAAGCTTTCTTT
CASSSTGVWSTEAFF
>NA|TRBJ1-1|NA|TRBV18
TGTGCCAGCTCACGGTCAGCTGGGCCCACTGAAGCTTTCTTT
CASSRSAGPTEAFF
>NA|TRBJ2-1|TRBD2|TRBV6-2/TRBV6-3
TGTGCCAGCAGTCGACTAGCGGACTCCTACAATGAGCAGTTCTTC
CASSRLADSYNEQFF
>NA|TRBJ2-4|NA|TRBV2
TGTGCCAGCAGTGATGAAGGCAGGGGAAACATTCAGTACTTC
CASSDEGRGNIQYF
>NA|TRBJ1-5|NA|TRBV27
TGTGCCAGCAGTTTATCGGCGGTCGGTCCCCACGGGCAGCCCCAGCATTTT
CASSLSAVGPHGQPQHF
>NA|TRBJ1-1|TRBD1|TRBV7-3
TGTGCCAGCAGCTCACAGGGGGCGGACACTGAAGCTTTCTTT
CASSSQGADTEAFF
>NA|TRBJ1-1|NA|TRBV7-8
TGTGCCAGCAGCCCAGGGAGGATGAACACTGAAGCTTTCTTT
CASSPGRMNTEAFF
>NA|TRBJ1-2|NA|TRBV6-5
TGTGCCAGCAGGGATGCGGGGGCCTTCTACACCTTC
CASRDAGAFYTF
>NA|TRBJ1-1|TRBD1|TRBV6-4
TGTGCCAGCAGTGACTGCACCAGGGGGCGGTGCACTGAAGCTTTCTTT
CASSDCTRGRCTEAFF
>medium-sized|TRBJ2-7|TRBD1|TRBV5-6
TGTGCCAGCAGCTCCGGGGACAGGGGGACTCGCGAGCAGTACTTC
CASSSGDRGTREQYF
>NA|TRBJ2-2|NA|TRBV7-3
TGTGCCAGCAGCTTAACCCAGGCGGCGGGGTCCACCGGGGAGCTGTTTTTT
CASSLTQAAGSTGELFF
>NA|TRBJ1-5|TRBD1|TRBV7-6
TGTGCCAGCAGCAGAGGACAGGGTGGGAGCAATCAGCCCCAGCATTTT
CASSRGQGGSNQPQHF
>NA|TRBJ2-7|NA|TRBV9
TGTGCCAGCAGCTCTAGAGGAGGGTCTGTCTCCGAGCAGTACTTC
CASSSRGGSVSEQYF
>NA|TRBJ2-5|NA|TRBV5-1
TGCGCCAGCACCCCTGGGCAGGCCCAAGAGACCCAGTACTTC
CASTPGQAQETQYF
>NA|TRBJ1-4|NA|TRBV7-5
TGTGCCAGAAGCCGATACACAGGGTCAACTAATGAAAAACTGTTTTTT
CARSRYTGSTNEKLFF
>NA|TRBJ2-1|TRBD1|TRBV3-1/TRBV3-2
TGTGCCAGCAGCCATCGGGACAGGGGCCCCCCTACCAATGAGCAGTTCTTC
CASSHRDRGPPTNEQFF
>NA|TRBJ2-5|TRBD2|TRBV6-5
TGTGCCAGCAGTTACGGCGGGGGAGGGGAGACCCAGTACTTC
CASSYGGGGETQYF
>NA|TRBJ2-5|NA|TRBV6-6
TGTGCCAGCAGATGGAGCAGGGGCAGGGAGACCCAGTACTTC
CASRWSRGRETQYF
>once|TRBJ2-5|TRBD1|TRBV28
TGTGCCAGCAGTCCGTTACAGGGGGCAGGGGAGACCCAGTACTTC
CASSPLQGAGETQYF
>NA|TRBJ1-1|NA|TRBV18
TGTGCCAGCTCACCATCTCGGGCAGGGGTATCCCCTGAAGCTTTCTTT
CASSPSRAGVSPEAFF
>NA|TRBJ2-7|TRBD2|TRBV2
TGTGCCAGCAGTGAACGGGGGACTAGCGGGAGGTACGAGCAGTACTTC
CASSERGTSGRYEQYF
>NA|TRBJ2-2|NA|TRBV11-3
TGTGCCAGCAGAAAATCTGGGGAGCTGTTTTTT
CASRKSGELFF
>few|TRBJ1-6|TRBD1|TRBV5-1
TGCGCCAGCAGCTTGGCAGGGGGCGCGACTTCACCCCTCCACTTT
CASSLAGGATSPLHF
>NA|TRBJ1-4|NA|TRBV20-1
TGCAGTGCTAAACTGCGGGAAAAACTGTTTTTT
CSAKLREKLFF
>NA|TRBJ1-2|TRBD1|TRBV18
TGTGCCAGCTCATCCGACAGGGGTAGCTACACCTTC
CASSSDRGSYTF
>NA|TRBJ1-4|TRBD1|TRBV7-2
TGTGCCAGCAGATACCTGGACAGGGATAATGAAAAACTGTTTTTT
CASRYLDRDNEKLFF
>NA|TRBJ1-2|TRBD1|TRBV19
TGTGCCAGTAGTATAGGGACAGGGGACTATGGCTACACCTTC
CASSIGTGDYGYTF
>NA|TRBJ1-1|NA|TRBV19
TGTGCCAGTAGTATATGGGGCGCGACAGTGAACACTGAAGCTTTCTTT
CASSIWGATVNTEAFF
>NA|TRBJ1-1|NA|TRBV5-1
TGCGCCAGCAGCCCTTTGGATGGGGCCAACACTGAAGCTTTCTTT
CASSPLDGANTEAFF
>NA|TRBJ1-4|NA|TRBV6-5
TGTGCCAGCCCTGGTTGGGAAGGGGATGAAAAACTGTTTTTT
CASPGWEGDEKLFF
>once|TRBJ1-1|NA|TRBV29-1
TGCAGCGTCCTTGACAGGAACACTGAAGCTTTCTTT
CSVLDRNTEAFF
>NA|TRBJ2-1|NA|TRBV7-9
TGTGCCAGCAGCCCGGGAGTCAATGAGCAGTTCTTC
CASSPGVNEQFF
>NA|TRBJ2-2|NA|TRBV10-2
TGCGCCAGCATGAGGGGGGGGGAAACCGGGGAGCTGTTTTTT
CASMRGGETGELFF
>NA|TRBJ2-1|TRBD2|TRBV4-1
TGCGCCAGCAGCCAAGTAGGAGCGGGGGGCTACAATGAGCAGTTCTTC
CASSQVGAGGYNEQFF
>NA|TRBJ1-1|TRBD1|TRBV7-6
TGTGCCAGCAGCCCTACTCTTATACAGGGGGTGAACACTGAAGCTTTCTTT
CASSPTLIQGVNTEAFF
>NA|TRBJ2-2|NA|TRBV11-3
TGTGCCAGCAGCTCCCTCCGAGAAAACACCGGGGAGCTGTTTTTT
CASSSLRENTGELFF
>NA|TRBJ2-1|TRBD2|TRBV5-1
TGCGCCAGCAGCCTAGCGGTTAGCTCCTACAATGAGCAGTTCTTC
CASSLAVSSYNEQFF
>NA|TRBJ1-5|NA|TRBV3-1/TRBV3-2
TGTGCCAGCAGCCAAGGGGCGGGGGCCTGGCCCCAGCATTTT
CASSQGAGAWPQHF
>NA|TRBJ2-5|TRBD2|TRBV29-1
TGCAGCGGTAGCGGGGCGTCGGGAGAGACCCAGTACTTC
CSGSGASGETQYF
>NA|TRBJ1-1|NA|TRBV20-1
TGCAGTGTCTCAGGAGCTTTCTTT
CSVSGAFF
>NA|TRBJ2-1|TRBD1|TRBV19
TGTGCCAGTAGTATAATGACAGGGGCCCGGGGTAATGAGCAGTTCTTC
CASSIMTGARGNEQFF
>NA|TRBJ1-5|NA|TRBV7-9
TGTGCCAGCAGCTTAGGCACTAACAATCAGCCCCAGCATTTT
CASSLGTNNQPQHF